This T cell receptor (beta chain) was sequenced during a study of blood T cells in healthy people across ages. A J-beta primer mix and a sample-barcoded 5' primer were used in a second PCR of roughly 7 to 12 cycles. Sequencing of every sample gave 2.5 million or more CDR3-containing paired-end reads. TCRdb recomputed calls from the 5' RACE reads with MiXCR, one row per CDR3 protein. The table has around 970,000 distinct CDR3 sequences, roughly 47% seen once. The germline V and J ends were trimmed by 4 bases and 3 bases, with 15 bases remaining between them. The germline V gene encodes CDR1 LGHNA and CDR2 YNFKEQ. This CDR3 has 15 amino acids. The people who gave samples were healthy Caucasians from Russia, aged roughly 6 to 90. This clonotype has only a few counts.

Sequencing used blood. The rearrangement joins TRBV4-2 to TRBJ1-2; D not certain. This sequence originates from a woman aged 55-69 years in good health. The CDR3 coding sequence is TGTGCCAGCAGCCGTGGACTCTTATGGGACTATGGCTACACCTTC. This codes for CASSRGLLWDYGYTF.